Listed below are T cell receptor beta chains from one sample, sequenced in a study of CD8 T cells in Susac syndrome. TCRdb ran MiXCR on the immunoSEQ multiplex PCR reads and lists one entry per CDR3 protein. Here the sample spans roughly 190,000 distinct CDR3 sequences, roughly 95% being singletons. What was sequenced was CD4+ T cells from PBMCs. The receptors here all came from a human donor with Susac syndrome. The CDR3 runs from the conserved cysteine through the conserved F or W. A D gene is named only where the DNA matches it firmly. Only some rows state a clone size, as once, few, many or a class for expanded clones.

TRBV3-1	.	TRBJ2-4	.	TGTGCCAGCAGCCAAGGCGGGGGCGCTGGAAACATTCAGTACTTC	CASSQGGGAGNIQYF
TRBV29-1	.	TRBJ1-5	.	TGCAGCGTTGGCGGAGGGGGTCAGCCCCAGCATTTT	CSVGGGGQPQHF
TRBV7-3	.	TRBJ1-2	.	TGTGCCAGCAGCTTAGTCCACAAACCCTATGGCTACACCTTC	CASSLVHKPYGYTF
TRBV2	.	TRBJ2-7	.	TGTGCCAGCAGTGTTCAAGGGGAGGCCTACGAGCAGTACTTC	CASSVQGEAYEQYF
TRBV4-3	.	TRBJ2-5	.	TGCGCCAGCAGCCAAGTATTCGGGGGATTACAAGAGACCCAGTACTTC	CASSQVFGGLQETQYF
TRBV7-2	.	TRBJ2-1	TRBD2	TGTGCCAGCAGCTTAGCGCTCCTTACGGGGGGTTGGTTCTTC	CASSLALLTGGWFF
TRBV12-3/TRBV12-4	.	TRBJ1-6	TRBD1	TGTGCCAGCAGCTCTGACAGGGGCATTCATAATTCACCCCTCCACTTT	CASSSDRGIHNSPLHF
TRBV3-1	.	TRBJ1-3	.	TGTGCCAGCAGCCAAGATTTGGTGGGAAACACCATATATTTT	CASSQDLVGNTIYF
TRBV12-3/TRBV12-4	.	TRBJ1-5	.	TGTGCCAGCACCCATGGGGGTAGCAATCAGCCCCAGCATTTT	CASTHGGSNQPQHF
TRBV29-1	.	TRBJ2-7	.	TGCAGCGGAAGGAGGGGGCCCGGGGACTACGAGCAGTACTTC	CSGRRGPGDYEQYF
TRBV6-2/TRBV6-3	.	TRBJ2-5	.	TGTGCCAGCAGCCACCTGGGACACTCAGGGGAGACCCAGTACTTC	CASSHLGHSGETQYF
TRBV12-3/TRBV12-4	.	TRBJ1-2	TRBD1	TGTGCCAGCAGAACGACAGGGGGCCAATATGGCTACACCTTC	CASRTTGGQYGYTF
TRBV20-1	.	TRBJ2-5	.	TGCAGTGCTGGAAGGGGGGGGACCCAGTACTTC	CSAGRGGTQYF
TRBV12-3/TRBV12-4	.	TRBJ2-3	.	TGTGCCAGCAGTCGCCAGGCACCCCCCACAGATACGCAGTATTTT	CASSRQAPPTDTQYF
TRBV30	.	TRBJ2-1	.	TGTGCCTGGAGTGGACTAGCAGGGGAGTTCTTC	CAWSGLAGEFF
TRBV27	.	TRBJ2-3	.	TGTGCCAGCACTCCTGACAGGAGGAGACATACGCAGTATTTT	CASTPDRRRHTQYF
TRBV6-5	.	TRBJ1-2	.	TGTGCCAGCAGTCGCCTCTGGGGCGACGACTATGGCTACACCTTC	CASSRLWGDDYGYTF
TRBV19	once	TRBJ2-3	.	TGTGCCAGTAGTATAGATTGGAAGGGGTCACAGTATTTT	CASSIDWKGSQYF
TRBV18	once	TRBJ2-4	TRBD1	TGTGCCAGCTCACCACGTAGGACAGGGATAGCCAAAAACATTCAGTACTTC	CASSPRRTGIAKNIQYF
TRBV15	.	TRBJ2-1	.	TGTGCCACCAGCAGATCCGGGGAGAGATCCTACAATGAGCAGTTCTTC	CATSRSGERSYNEQFF
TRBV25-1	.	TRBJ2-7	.	TGTGCCAGCAGTGAAGCCCGGGGCGCTTCCTACGAGCAGTACTTC	CASSEARGASYEQYF
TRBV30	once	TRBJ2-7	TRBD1	TGTGCCTGGGGACAGGGGGCCTACGAGCAGTACTTC	CAWGQGAYEQYF
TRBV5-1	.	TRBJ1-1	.	TGCGCCAGCAGCTTGTTAGATTCTTCCCGCACTGAAGCTTTCTTT	CASSLLDSSRTEAFF
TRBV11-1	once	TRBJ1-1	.	TGTGCCAGCAGCTATCAGGCGTTCACTGAAGCTTTCTTT	CASSYQAFTEAFF
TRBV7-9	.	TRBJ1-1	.	TGTGCCACTAACTCCCGGGAGGGACTTGAAGCTTTCTTT	CATNSREGLEAFF
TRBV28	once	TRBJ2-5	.	TGTGCCAGCAGTCTCCCACAGGGATTCCAAGAGACCCAGTACTTC	CASSLPQGFQETQYF
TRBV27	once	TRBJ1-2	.	TGTGCCAGCAGTTTAGAGGCCGAAGGGCGGGTGAGGGGAGGCTACACCTTC	CASSLEAEGRVRGGYTF
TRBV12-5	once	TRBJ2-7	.	TGTGCTAGTGGTCCCCCATCGAGCTCCTACGAGCAGTACTTC	CASGPPSSSYEQYF